This T cell receptor beta chain was captured in a study of blood T cell repertoires in COVID-19. Study background: The United States, Italy and Spain supplied acute and convalescent COVID-19 samples.

Germline V gives CDR1 LNHDA, CDR2 SQIVND (reference sequence). Trimming removed 7 bases from V and 4 bases from J; junction bases left unmatched: 6. This CDR3 is 13 amino acids long. Profiling relied on immunoSEQ multiplex PCR, and the TCRdb table lists in-frame clones only, not all of them. This table has 150,000 to 200,000 clones, 70% to 80% appearing once. V and J are TRBV19 and TRBJ1-1; 7 bases agree with TRBD1. The source is a woman aged 40 to 50 with COVID-19, enrolled during active disease. Input material: peripheral blood. The CDR3 coding sequence is TGTGCCAGTAAGGTGACAGGGCTCACTGAAGCTTTCTTT. Translating gives CASKVTGLTEAFF.